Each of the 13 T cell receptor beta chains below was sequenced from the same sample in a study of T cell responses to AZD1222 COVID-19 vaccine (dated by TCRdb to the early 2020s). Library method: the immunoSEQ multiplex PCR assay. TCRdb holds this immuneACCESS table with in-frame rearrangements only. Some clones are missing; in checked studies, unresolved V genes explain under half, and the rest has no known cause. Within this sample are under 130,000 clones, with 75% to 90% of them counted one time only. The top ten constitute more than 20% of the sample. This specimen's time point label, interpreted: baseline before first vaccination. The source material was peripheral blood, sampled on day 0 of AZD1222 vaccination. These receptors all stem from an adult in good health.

The CDR3 protein is CAISSTGKAQYF. CDR3 DNA: TGTGCCATCAGTTCGACCGGTAAAGCGCAGTATTTT. This chain uses TRBV10-3 with TRBJ2-3, with D unclear. Trimming took off 5 bases at V and 10 bases at J, with 13 bases between the two ends. CDR3 length equals 12 residues. Germline CDR1 ENHRY, CDR2 SYGVKD.

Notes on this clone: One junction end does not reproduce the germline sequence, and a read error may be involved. CDR3 nucleotide sequence: TGTGCCAGCAGCCTAGCTACGGAGACCCAGTACTTC. This encodes CASSLATETQYF. The rearrangement joins TRBV7-9 to TRBJ2-5, with TRBD2 as a possible D gene (5 bases). In germline, CDR1 is SEHNR, CDR2 FQNEAQ (reference sequence). The CDR3 is made up of 12 amino acids.

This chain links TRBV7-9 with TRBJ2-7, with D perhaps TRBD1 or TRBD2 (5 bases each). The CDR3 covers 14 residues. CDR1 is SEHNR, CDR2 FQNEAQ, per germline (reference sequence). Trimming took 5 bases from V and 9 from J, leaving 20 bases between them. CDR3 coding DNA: TGTGCCAGCAGCATTGGGACCGCAAATAAGGGGCAGTACTTC. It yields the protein CASSIGTANKGQYF.

CDR3 nucleotide sequence: TGTGCCAGCAGCACTCTGGGGGCAGGCGGGGATTCACCCCTCCACTTT. This codes for CASSTLGAGGDSPLHF. The gene calls are TRBV7-8 and TRBJ1-6; D is perhaps TRBD1 (6 bases). Trimming left V 5 bases short and J 8 bases short, with 19 bases between. The CDR3 consists of 16 residues. In germline, CDR1 is SGHVS, CDR2 FQNEAQ.

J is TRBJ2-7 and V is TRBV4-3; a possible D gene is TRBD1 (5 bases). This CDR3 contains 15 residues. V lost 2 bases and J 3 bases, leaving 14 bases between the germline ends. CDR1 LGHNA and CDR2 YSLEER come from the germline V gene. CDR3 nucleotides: TGCGCCAGCAGCCAATCCAGGGATTCCAACTACGAGCAGTACTTC. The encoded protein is CASSQSRDSNYEQYF.

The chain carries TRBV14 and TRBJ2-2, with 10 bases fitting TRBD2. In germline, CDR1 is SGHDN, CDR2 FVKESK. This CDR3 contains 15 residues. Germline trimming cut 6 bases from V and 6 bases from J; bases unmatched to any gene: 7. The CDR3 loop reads CASRPTAGGPGELFF. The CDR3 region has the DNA TGTGCCAGCAGGCCTACAGCGGGAGGGCCCGGGGAGCTGTTTTTT. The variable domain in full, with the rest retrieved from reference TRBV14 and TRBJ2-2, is EAGVTQFPSHSVIEKGQTVTLRCDPISGHDNLYWYRRVMGKEIKFLLHFVKESKQDESGMPNNRFLAERTGGTYSTLKVQPAELEDSGVYFCASRPTAGGPGELFFGEGSRLTVL.

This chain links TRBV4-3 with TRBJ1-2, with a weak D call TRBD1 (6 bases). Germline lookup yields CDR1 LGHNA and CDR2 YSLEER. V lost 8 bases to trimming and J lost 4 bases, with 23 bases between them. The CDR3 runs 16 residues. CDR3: CASRLEDSDHPYGYTF. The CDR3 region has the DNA TGCGCCAGCCGCCTAGAGGACAGCGATCACCCCTATGGCTACACCTTC.

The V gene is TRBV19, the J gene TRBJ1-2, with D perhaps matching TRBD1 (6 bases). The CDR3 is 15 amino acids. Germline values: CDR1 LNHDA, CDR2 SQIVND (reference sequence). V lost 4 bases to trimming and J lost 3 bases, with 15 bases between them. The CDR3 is CASSRSGRGDYGYTF. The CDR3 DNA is TGTGCCAGTAGTAGGAGTGGCAGGGGAGACTATGGCTACACCTTC. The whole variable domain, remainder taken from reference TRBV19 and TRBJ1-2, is DGGITQSPKYLFRKEGQNVTLSCEQNLNHDAMYWYRQDPGQGLRLIYYSQIVNDFQKGDIAEGYSVSREKKESFPLTVTSAQKNPTAFYLCASSRSGRGDYGYTFGSGTRLTVV.

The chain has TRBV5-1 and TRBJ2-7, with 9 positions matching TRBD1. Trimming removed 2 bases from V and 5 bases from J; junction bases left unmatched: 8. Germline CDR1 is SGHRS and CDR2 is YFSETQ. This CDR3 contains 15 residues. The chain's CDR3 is CASSLGRTGADEQYF. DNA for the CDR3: TGCGCCAGCAGCTTAGGTAGGACAGGGGCTGACGAGCAGTACTTC.

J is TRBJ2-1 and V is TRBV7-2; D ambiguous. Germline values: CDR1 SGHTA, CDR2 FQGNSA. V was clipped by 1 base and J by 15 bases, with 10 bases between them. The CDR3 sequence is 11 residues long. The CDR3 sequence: CASSLGLERFF. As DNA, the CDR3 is TGTGCCAGCAGCTTAGGCCTAGAACGGTTCTTC.

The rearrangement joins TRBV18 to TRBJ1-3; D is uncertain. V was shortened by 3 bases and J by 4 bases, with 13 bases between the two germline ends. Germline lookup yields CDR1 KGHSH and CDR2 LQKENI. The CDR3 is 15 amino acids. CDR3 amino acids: CASSPARGTGNTIYF. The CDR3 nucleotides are TGTGCCAGCTCACCCGCTCGGGGAACCGGAAACACCATATATTTT.

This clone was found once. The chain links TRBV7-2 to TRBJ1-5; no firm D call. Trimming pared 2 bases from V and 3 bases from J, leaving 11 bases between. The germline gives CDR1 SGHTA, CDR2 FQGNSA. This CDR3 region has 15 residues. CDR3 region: CASSLSAGNNQPQHF. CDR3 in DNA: TGTGCCAGCAGCTTAAGCGCGGGGAACAATCAGCCCCAGCATTTT.

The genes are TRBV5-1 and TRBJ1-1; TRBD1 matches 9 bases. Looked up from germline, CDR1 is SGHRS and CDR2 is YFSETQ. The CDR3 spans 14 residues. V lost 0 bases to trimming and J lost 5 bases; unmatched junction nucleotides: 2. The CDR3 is CASSLDGQGTEAFF. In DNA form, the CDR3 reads TGCGCCAGCAGCTTGGATGGACAGGGGACTGAAGCTTTCTTT.